This T cell receptor (beta chain) comes out of a study of blood T cell repertoires in COVID-19. Measured with immunoSEQ multiplex PCR; TCRdb has only the in-frame clones, and not every one. The sample carries around 270,000 clones, more than 85% recorded once. The V and J ends lost 6 bases and 2 bases respectively, with 14 bases between them. The CDR3 has 13 amino acids. Germline CDR1 and CDR2: SQVTM and ANQGSEA. This sequence was found in a man between 35 and 55 years old with acute or convalescent COVID-19. V usage is TRBV29-1 and J usage is TRBJ2-7, with a possible D match to TRBD1 (6 bases). Sequenced input: peripheral blood. CDR3 amino acids: CSVTGVSTYEQYF. The DNA of the CDR3 is TGCAGCGTGACAGGCGTATCCACCTACGAGCAGTACTTC.